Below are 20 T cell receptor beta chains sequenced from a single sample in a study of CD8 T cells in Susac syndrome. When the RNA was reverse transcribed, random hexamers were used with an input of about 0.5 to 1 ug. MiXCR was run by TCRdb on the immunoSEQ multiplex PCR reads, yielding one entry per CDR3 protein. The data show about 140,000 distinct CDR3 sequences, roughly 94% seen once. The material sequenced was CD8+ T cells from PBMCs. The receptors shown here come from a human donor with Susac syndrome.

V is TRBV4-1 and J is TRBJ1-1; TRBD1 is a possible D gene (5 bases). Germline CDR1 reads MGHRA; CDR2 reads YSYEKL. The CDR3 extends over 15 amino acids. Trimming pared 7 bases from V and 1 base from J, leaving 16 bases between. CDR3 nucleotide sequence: TGCGCCAGCACCCTCCCGGGGGTAACGAACACTGAAGCTTTCTTT. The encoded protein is CASTLPGVTNTEAFF.

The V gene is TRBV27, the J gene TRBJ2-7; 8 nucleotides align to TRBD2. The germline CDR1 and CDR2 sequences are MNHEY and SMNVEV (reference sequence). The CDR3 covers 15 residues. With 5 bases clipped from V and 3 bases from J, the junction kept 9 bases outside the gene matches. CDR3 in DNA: TGTGCCAGCAGTCCCCAGGGACTAGGCATCTACGAGCAGTACTTC. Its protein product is CASSPQGLGIYEQYF.

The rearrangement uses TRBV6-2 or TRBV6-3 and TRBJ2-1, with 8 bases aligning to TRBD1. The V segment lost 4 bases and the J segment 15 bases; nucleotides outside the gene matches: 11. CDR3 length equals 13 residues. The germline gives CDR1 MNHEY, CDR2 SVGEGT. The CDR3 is CASSSVPGQVVFF. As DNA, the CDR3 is TGTGCCAGCAGTTCGGTTCCGGGACAGGTCGTGTTCTTC.

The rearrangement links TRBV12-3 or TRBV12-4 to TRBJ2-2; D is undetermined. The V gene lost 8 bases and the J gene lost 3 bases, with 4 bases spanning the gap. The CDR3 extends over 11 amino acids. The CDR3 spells CASGYTGELFF. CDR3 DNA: TGTGCCAGCGGATACACCGGGGAGCTGTTTTTT.

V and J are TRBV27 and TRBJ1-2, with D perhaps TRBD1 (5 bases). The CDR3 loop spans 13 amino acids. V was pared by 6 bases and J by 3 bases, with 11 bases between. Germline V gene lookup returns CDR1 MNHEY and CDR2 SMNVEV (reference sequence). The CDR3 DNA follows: TGTGCCAGCAGCACCGACAGCGACTATGGCTACACCTTC. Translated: CASSTDSDYGYTF.

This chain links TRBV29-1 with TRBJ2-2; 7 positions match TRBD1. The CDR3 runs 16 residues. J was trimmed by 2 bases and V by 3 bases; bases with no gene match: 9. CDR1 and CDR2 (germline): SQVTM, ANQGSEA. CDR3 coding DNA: TGCAGCGTTGAGACCCCCGGGACAGCAAACACCGGGGAGCTGTTTTTT. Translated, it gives CSVETPGTANTGELFF.

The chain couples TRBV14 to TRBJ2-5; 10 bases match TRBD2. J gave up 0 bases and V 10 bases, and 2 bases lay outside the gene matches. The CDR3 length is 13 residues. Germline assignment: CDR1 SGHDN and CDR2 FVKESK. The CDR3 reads CAIGLADQETQYF. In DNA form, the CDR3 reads TGTGCCATCGGACTAGCGGACCAAGAGACCCAGTACTTC.

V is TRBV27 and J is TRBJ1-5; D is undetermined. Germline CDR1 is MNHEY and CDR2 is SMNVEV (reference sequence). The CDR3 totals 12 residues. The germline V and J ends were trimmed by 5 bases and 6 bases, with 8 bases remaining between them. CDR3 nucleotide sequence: TGTGCCAGCAGTCTGAGGACTCAGCCCCAGCATTTT. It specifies CASSLRTQPQHF.

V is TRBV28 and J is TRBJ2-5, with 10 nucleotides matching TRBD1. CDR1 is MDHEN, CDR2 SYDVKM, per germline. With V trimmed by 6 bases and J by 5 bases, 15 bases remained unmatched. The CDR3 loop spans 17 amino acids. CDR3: CASRPLPGTGDGETQYF. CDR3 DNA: TGTGCCAGCAGGCCGCTACCCGGGACAGGGGACGGGGAGACCCAGTACTTC.

CDR3: CASSDGLGREQYF. The DNA of the CDR3 is TGTGCCAGCAGTGATGGGCTGGGACGCGAGCAGTACTTC. The rearrangement joins TRBV6-4 to TRBJ2-7; tentatively, D is TRBD1 or TRBD2 (5 bases each). Trimming stripped 3 bases from V and 6 bases from J, with 12 bases between. This CDR3 comprises 13 residues. From germline, CDR1 is MRHNA and CDR2 SNTAGT.

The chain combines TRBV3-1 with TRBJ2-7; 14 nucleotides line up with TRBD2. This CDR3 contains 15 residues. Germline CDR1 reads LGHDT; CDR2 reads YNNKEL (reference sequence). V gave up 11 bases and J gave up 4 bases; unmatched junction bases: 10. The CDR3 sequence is CAGSGLAGEDYEQYF. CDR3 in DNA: TGTGCCGGGTCGGGACTAGCGGGAGAAGATTACGAGCAGTACTTC.

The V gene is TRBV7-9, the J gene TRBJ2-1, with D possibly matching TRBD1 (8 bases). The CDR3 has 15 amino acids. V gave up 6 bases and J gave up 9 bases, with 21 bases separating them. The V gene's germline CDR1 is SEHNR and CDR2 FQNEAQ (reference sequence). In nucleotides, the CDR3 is TGTGCCAGCAGTGCTGGACAGGGAGGGGGGATTGAGCAGTTCTTC. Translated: CASSAGQGGGIEQFF.

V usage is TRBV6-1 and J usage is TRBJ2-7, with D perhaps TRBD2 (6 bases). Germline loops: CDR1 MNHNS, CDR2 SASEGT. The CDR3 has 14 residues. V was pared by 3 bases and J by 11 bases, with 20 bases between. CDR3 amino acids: CASSDWGSAGFKYF. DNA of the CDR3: TGTGCCAGCAGTGATTGGGGTTCGGCGGGGTTTAAGTACTTC.

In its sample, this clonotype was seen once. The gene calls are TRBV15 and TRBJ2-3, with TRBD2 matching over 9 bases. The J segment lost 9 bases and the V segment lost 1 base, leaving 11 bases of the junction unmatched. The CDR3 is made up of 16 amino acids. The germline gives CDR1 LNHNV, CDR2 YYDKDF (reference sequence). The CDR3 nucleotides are TGTGCCACCAGCAGAGTGTGGGCGGGAGGGCGCAGAACGCAGTATTTT. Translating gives CATSRVWAGGRRTQYF.

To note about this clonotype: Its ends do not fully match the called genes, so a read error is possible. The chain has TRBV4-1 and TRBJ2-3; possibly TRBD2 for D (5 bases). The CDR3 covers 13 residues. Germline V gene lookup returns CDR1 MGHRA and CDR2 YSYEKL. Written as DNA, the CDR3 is TGTGCCAGCAGTCAGGACTCCACAGATACGCAGTATTTT. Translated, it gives CASSQDSTDTQYF.

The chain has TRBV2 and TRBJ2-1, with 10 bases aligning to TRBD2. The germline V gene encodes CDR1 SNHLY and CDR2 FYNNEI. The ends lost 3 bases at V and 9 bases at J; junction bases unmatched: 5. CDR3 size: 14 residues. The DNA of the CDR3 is TGTGCCAGCAGTGAGGCTAGCGGGGGAGGTGAGCAGTTCTTC. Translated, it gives CASSEASGGGEQFF.

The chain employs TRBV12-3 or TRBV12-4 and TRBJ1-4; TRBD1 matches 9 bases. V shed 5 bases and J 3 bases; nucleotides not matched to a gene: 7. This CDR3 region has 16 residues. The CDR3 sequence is CASSLSDRGANEKLFF. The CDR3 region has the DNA TGTGCCAGCAGTCTATCGGACAGGGGCGCTAATGAAAAACTGTTTTTT.

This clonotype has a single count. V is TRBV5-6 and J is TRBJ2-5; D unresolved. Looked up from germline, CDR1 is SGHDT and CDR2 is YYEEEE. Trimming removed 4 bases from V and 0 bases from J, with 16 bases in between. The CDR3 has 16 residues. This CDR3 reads CASSPMVYLYQETQYF. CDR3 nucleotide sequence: TGTGCCAGCAGCCCTATGGTGTACCTGTACCAAGAGACCCAGTACTTC.

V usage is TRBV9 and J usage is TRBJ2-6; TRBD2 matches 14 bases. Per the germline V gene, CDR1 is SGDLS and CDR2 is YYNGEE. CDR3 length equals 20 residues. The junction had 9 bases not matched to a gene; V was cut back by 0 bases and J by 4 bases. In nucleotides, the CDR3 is TGTGCCAGCAGCGTAGGGCCGGGACTAGCGGGAGTCTCAGGGGCCAACGTCCTGACTTTC. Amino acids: CASSVGPGLAGVSGANVLTF.

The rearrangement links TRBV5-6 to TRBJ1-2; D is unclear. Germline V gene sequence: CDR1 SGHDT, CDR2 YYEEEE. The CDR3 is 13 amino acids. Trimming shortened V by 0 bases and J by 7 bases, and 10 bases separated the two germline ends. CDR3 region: CASSLGSTAGYTF. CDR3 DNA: TGTGCCAGCAGCTTGGGCAGCACGGCTGGCTACACCTTC.